A selection of T cell receptor beta chains follows, all from one sample in a study of shared clonotypes between healthy human individuals. Profiled with immunoSEQ multiplex PCR; TCRdb holds only in-frame clones, not every one. The sample yields under 1,900,000 clones, roughly 98.5% seen once. The sample consisted of naive CD4+ T cells sorted from blood. The receptors come from a man aged 30 to 45 in good health. The conserved cysteine and the conserved F or W are not part of the CDR3 here. The order of the fields is V gene, CDR3 protein.

TRBV5-8	ASSPAGTGFPYEQY
TRBV5-6	ASSFTTSASYEQY
TRBV6-1	ASSVTGDEQY
TRBV5-4	ASSLGLGPGELF
TRBV18	ASSENRDSDEKLF
TRBV20-1	SARSSSTQY
TRBV28	ASSWGEDTQY
TRBV11-3	ASSSPSGRATDTQY
TRBV11-1	ASSQRLARSSYNEQF
TRBV18	ASSSGPQLAIQY
TRBV5-1	ASSPGTALGEKLF
TRBV4-3	ASSQEVEGNQPQH
TRBV2	ASSTQETQY
TRBV11-2	ASSLEGRGRDTQY
TRBV5-1	ASSFGQIEAREAF
TRBV5-1	ASSPVGVYEQY
TRBV11-2	ASSQASGLAAKY
TRBV18	ASSLNEQF
TRBV28	ASRGQAAQGYT
TRBV28	ASSLLGRRNQPQH
TRBV14	ASSQLGLAGVREQF
TRBV7-9	ASRELQGRQAEAF
TRBV6-4	ASSERDQREGCTGELF
TRBV5-5	ASSLGDSRSQPQH
TRBV19	ASSTGTPYEQY
TRBV5-5	ASILYPVGPLSGNTIY
TRBV5-1	ASSLDGTSEETQY
TRBV19	ASSVTGSSYEQY
TRBV2	ASRAGLPEGNEQF
TRBV28	ASRAYGELF
TRBV11-2	ASNLRTGEQF